The 4 T cell receptor beta chains below come from one sample, sequenced in a study of T cell repertoires in cytomegalovirus infection. TCRdb re-derived calls from the reads in MiXCR, one entry per CDR3 protein. The sample lists around 280,000 distinct CDR3 sequences; around 10% were seen once. The sample taken for sequencing was PBMCs. These receptors all come from a human donor in good health (CMV status not recorded). Some clones in this sample may be carry-over from other donors' samples.

This clonotype was observed at least ten times. This chain joins TRBV6-2 or TRBV6-3 and TRBJ1-6; 7 positions match TRBD1. The length of the CDR3 is 15 residues. The germline gives CDR1 MNHEY, CDR2 SVGEGT. The V and J ends lost 5 bases and 7 bases, in that order; junction bases with no gene match: 8. CDR3 nucleotide sequence: TGTGCCAGCAGTCCTCGACAGGGTGGCAATTCACCCCTCCACTTT. It codes for CASSPRQGGNSPLHF.

This clonotype was seen a handful of times. The V call is TRBV7-9, the J call TRBJ2-3; TRBD1 or TRBD2 may be the D gene (5 bases each). Germline V gene sequence: CDR1 SEHNR, CDR2 FQNEAQ (reference sequence). V lost 5 bases to trimming and J lost 2 bases, with 14 bases between them. The CDR3 covers 15 residues. CDR3 nucleotides: TGTGCCAGCAGCCGCGAGGGACGACCCACAGATACGCAGTATTTT. Translation gives CASSREGRPTDTQYF. Combining the CDR3 with reference TRBV7-9 and TRBJ2-3 gives the whole variable domain DTGVSQNPRHKITKRGQNVTFRCDPISEHNRLYWYRQTLGQGPEFLTYFQNEAQLEKSRLLSDRFSAERPKGSFSTLEIQRTEQGDSAMYLCASSREGRPTDTQYFGPGTRLTVL.

This clonotype was seen a few times. The J gene is TRBJ2-1, the V gene TRBV15, with TRBD1 matching 7 bases. The CDR3 loop spans 14 amino acids. Germline assignment: CDR1 LNHNV and CDR2 YYDKDF (reference sequence). J was trimmed by 1 base and V by 5 bases; bases with no gene match: 2. Here the CDR3 DNA reads TGTGCCACCAGCCTGGGACAGTCCTACAATGAGCAGTTCTTC. It yields the protein CATSLGQSYNEQFF.

This clonotype was observed at least ten times. V and J are TRBV7-2 and TRBJ1-2; D is undetermined. There are 13 residues in the CDR3. Trimming removed 5 bases from V and 9 bases from J, with 16 bases in between. Per the germline V gene, CDR1 is SGHTA and CDR2 is FQGNSA. This CDR3 reads CASSLGVLRSYTF. The CDR3 bases are TGTGCCAGCAGCCTCGGGGTTTTGAGGAGCTACACCTTC.